This TCR beta chain stems from a study of T cells in Graves' hyperthyroidism and ophthalmopathy. Study context: Before treatment of any kind, peripheral blood was taken at initial diagnosis. Findings of the study overall: For ophthalmopathy, model prediction preceded onset by a median about 6.4 months.

Diagnosis of hyperthyroidism was new in patients aged 18 to 65, and its duration was under 2 months. Exclusion of a patient resulted from uncontrolled infection, other autoimmune disease, pregnancy or lactation. This clonotype was observed many times. Its specificity is unknown. TCR beta CDR3 sequences were amplified from RNA transcripts. TCR CDR3 underwent first-round RT-PCR with the HTBI primer set. TCRdb re-called the multiplex PCR reads with MiXCR, one entry per CDR3 protein. The sample consists of under 650,000 distinct CDR3 sequences, about 17% of them appearing once. The V gene lost 6 bases and the J gene lost 3 bases, with 12 bases spanning the gap. Per the germline V gene, CDR1 is MNHEY and CDR2 is SVGEGT. The CDR3 loop spans 13 amino acids.

Input material: blood. The receptor was derived from a woman in her 30s with Graves' hyperthyroidism. This chain joins TRBV6-2 or TRBV6-3 and TRBJ2-7, with D possibly being TRBD1 (5 bases). The CDR3 sequence: CASRESTVYEQYF. DNA for the CDR3: TGTGCCAGCAGAGAGTCGACAGTCTACGAGCAGTACTTC.